This is a list of T cell receptor beta chains from one sample in a study of identical twins. TCRdb independently ran MiXCR on the 5' RACE reads; one entry per CDR3 protein. Of 270,000 or so distinct CDR3 sequences detected, about 8% appear once; the ten largest clones hold roughly 3%. This same sample was also part of a study on yellow fever vaccine responses in identical twins.

The sample comprised CD8+ T cells sorted from blood. These receptors were taken from a young woman in good health. CDR3s include the opening cysteine and the closing phenylalanine or tryptophan. Each record gives: CDR3 length, clone size, J gene, V gene, CDR3 protein. Size values are once, few and many counts, or a class for expanded clones, and some rows have none.

length: 14
size: few
J: TRBJ1-1
V: TRBV6-2/TRBV6-3
CDR3: CASSTQRGPTEAFF

length: 15
size: many
J: TRBJ2-1
V: TRBV11-2
CDR3: CASRDNSGRAHEQFF

length: 13
size: .
J: TRBJ2-7
V: TRBV27
CDR3: CASGRSEGDEQYF

length: 16
size: .
J: TRBJ2-5
V: TRBV18
CDR3: CASSPYATGSGETQYF

length: 13
size: few
J: TRBJ2-4
V: TRBV28
CDR3: CASNWDTSNIQYF

length: 14
size: few
J: TRBJ2-2
V: TRBV13
CDR3: CASSQTTAEGELFF

length: 18
size: many
J: TRBJ2-1
V: TRBV20-1
CDR3: CSARLGLAGGLSYNEQFF

length: 13
size: many
J: TRBJ2-7
V: TRBV29-1
CDR3: CSVANRDHYEQYF

length: 15
size: many
J: TRBJ2-1
V: TRBV28
CDR3: CASSEGTSGYNEQFF

length: 15
size: few
J: TRBJ2-1
V: TRBV27
CDR3: CASRSSPLGGNEQFF

length: 16
size: few
J: TRBJ2-5
V: TRBV7-9
CDR3: CASSSMGGRGQETQYF

length: 15
size: few
J: TRBJ2-1
V: TRBV20-1
CDR3: CSAEHSGGAYNEQFF

length: 14
size: .
J: TRBJ2-5
V: TRBV7-2
CDR3: CASRGLAGQETQYF

length: 15
size: .
J: TRBJ2-3
V: TRBV5-1
CDR3: CASSGSGGSTDTQYF

length: 15
size: many
J: TRBJ2-1
V: TRBV7-9
CDR3: CASSRLAAGRNEQFF

length: 14
size: few
J: TRBJ1-1
V: TRBV6-2/TRBV6-3
CDR3: CASRVNRAYTEAFF

length: 16
size: .
J: TRBJ1-6
V: TRBV11-2
CDR3: CASSATGTAGDSPLHF

length: 15
size: few
J: TRBJ2-2
V: TRBV15
CDR3: CATSGRPTNTGELFF